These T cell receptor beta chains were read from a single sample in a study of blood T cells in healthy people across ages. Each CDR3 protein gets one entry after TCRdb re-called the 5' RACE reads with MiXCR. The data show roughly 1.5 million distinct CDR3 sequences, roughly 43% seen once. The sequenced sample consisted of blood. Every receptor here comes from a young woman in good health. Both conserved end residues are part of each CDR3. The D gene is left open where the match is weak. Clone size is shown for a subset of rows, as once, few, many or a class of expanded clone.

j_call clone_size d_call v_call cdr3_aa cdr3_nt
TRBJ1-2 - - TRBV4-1 CASSQVSPNYGYTF TGCGCCAGCAGCCAAGTATCACCTAACTATGGCTACACCTTC
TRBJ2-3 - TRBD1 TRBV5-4 CASSPSRDRVRDTQYF TGTGCCAGCAGTCCCTCCCGGGACAGGGTACGAGATACGCAGTATTTT
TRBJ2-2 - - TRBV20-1 CSAPGNRVSGELFF TGCAGTGCCCCCGGGAACAGGGTCTCCGGGGAGCTGTTTTTT
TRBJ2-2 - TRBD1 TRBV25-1 CASSDSGTGFNMELFF TGTGCCAGCAGTGATTCCGGGACAGGCTTTAATATGGAGCTGTTTTTT
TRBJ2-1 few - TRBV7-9 CASSLSVLSSYNEQFF TGTGCCAGCAGCTTATCGGTCTTAAGCTCCTACAATGAGCAGTTCTTC
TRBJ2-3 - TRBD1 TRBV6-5 CASRAQGASTDTQYF TGTGCCAGCAGAGCACAGGGGGCAAGCACAGATACGCAGTATTTT
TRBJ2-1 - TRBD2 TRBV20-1 CSARPSGGAYNEQFF TGCAGTGCTAGGCCTAGCGGGGGGGCGTACAATGAGCAGTTCTTC
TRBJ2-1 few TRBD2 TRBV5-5 CASSFAGGPEQFF TGTGCCAGCAGCTTTGCGGGGGGGCCGGAGCAGTTCTTC
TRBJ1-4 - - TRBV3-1 CASSRTAAEKLFF TGTGCCAGCAGCAGGACAGCCGCTGAAAAACTGTTTTTT
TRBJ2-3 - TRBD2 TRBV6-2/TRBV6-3 CASSSEREDTDTQYF TGTGCCAGCAGTTCCGAGCGGGAGGACACAGATACGCAGTATTTT
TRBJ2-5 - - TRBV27 CASSDGPWEQYF TGTGCCAGCTCGGACGGACCTTGGGAGCAGTACTTC
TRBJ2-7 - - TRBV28 CACSLNPVFRGNEQYF TGTGCCTGCAGTTTAAATCCTGTTTTTCGCGGGAACGAGCAGTACTTC
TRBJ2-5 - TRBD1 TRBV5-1 CASSATGGSETQYF TGCGCCAGCAGCGCGACAGGGGGTTCAGAGACCCAGTACTTC
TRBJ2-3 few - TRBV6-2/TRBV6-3 CASNNGLSTDTQYF TGTGCCAGCAACAACGGGCTTAGCACAGATACGCAGTATTTT
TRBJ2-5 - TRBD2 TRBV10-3 CAISEALAGGINEQYF TGTGCCATCAGTGAAGCGTTAGCGGGGGGTATCAATGAGCAGTACTTC
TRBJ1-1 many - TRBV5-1 CASSRGAEAFF TGCGCCAGCAGCCGGGGGGCTGAAGCTTTCTTT
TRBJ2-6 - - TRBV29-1 CSVEATNSAANVLTF TGCAGCGTTGAAGCCACCAACTCCGCGGCCAACGTCCTGACTTTC
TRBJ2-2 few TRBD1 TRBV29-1 CSVEKGPGTGETGELFF TGCAGCGTTGAAAAAGGGCCCGGGACAGGGGAAACCGGGGAGCTGTTTTTT
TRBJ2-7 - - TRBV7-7 CASSLGGASSYNEQYF TGTGCTAGCAGCTTAGGCGGGGCGAGCTCCTACAATGAGCAGTACTTC
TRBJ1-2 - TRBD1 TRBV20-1 CSARDRETGRSNYGYTF TGCAGTGCTAGAGATCGGGAGACAGGGCGATCTAACTATGGCTACACCTTC
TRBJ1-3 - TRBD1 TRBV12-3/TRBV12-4 CASRPTRDRMGNTIYF TGTGCCAGCAGACCTACCCGGGACAGGATGGGAAACACCATATATTTT
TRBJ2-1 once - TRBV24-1 CATSDLRGAGIEQFF TGTGCCACCAGTGATTTGCGCGGGGCTGGGATTGAGCAGTTCTTC
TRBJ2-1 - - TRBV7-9 CASSDILRHQETQFF TGTGCCAGCAGCGACATTCTAAGACACCAAGAGACCCAGTTCTTC
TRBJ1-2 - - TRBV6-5 CASSKGPLYGYTF TGTGCCAGCAGTAAGGGACCGCTCTATGGCTACACCTTC
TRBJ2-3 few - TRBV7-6 CASSSREILDTQYF TGTGCCAGCAGCTCGCGGGAAATCTTAGATACGCAGTATTTT
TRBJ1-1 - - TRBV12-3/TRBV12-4 CASSKSGEFEAFF TGTGCCAGCAGTAAATCAGGGGAATTTGAAGCTTTCTTT
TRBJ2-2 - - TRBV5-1 CASSLRSPLTGELFF TGCGCCAGCAGCTTGCGCAGCCCCCTCACCGGGGAGCTGTTTTTT
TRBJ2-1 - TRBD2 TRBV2 CASSKRTSSSSYNEQFF TGTGCCAGCAGTAAAAGGACTAGCTCGAGCTCCTACAATGAGCAGTTCTTC
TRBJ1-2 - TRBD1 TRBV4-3 CASNQRQGFYGYTF TGCGCCAGCAACCAAAGACAGGGTTTCTATGGCTACACCTTC
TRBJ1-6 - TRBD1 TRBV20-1 CSATTGGFNPPLHF TGCAGTGCCACAACAGGGGGCTTTAATCCACCCCTCCACTTT
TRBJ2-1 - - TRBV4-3 CASSQEEGLSYNEQFF TGCGCCAGCAGCCAAGAAGAGGGGCTGTCCTACAATGAGCAGTTCTTC
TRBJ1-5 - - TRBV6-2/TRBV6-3 CASSEDGPSNQPQHF TGTGCCAGCAGTGAGGACGGACCCAGCAATCAGCCCCAGCATTTT
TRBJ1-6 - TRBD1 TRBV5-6 CASSFAGQNSPLHF TGTGCCAGCAGCTTCGCGGGACAGAATTCACCCCTCCACTTT
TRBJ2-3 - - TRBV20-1 CSARTRWEGPATDTQYF TGCAGTGCTAGAACGAGATGGGAAGGTCCCGCGACAGATACGCAGTATTTT
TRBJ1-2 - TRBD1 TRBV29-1 CSVTPTDRGYGYTF TGCAGCGTAACCCCAACCGACAGGGGCTATGGCTACACCTTC
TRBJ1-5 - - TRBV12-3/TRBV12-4 CASSRGAAQPQHF TGTGCCAGCAGCCGCGGGGCAGCGCAGCCCCAGCATTTT
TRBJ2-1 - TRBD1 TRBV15 CATGRGQGDEQFF TGTGCCACCGGCAGAGGACAGGGTGATGAGCAGTTCTTC
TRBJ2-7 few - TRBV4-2 CASSQDPLDYEQYF TGTGCCAGCAGCCAAGATCCCCTTGACTACGAGCAGTACTTC
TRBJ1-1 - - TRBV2 CASSEGGRNTEAFF TGTGCCAGCAGTGAAGGGGGGCGGAACACTGAAGCTTTCTTT
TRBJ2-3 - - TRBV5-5 CASSLMTALNTDTQYF TGTGCCAGCAGCTTGATGACTGCTCTAAACACAGATACGCAGTATTTT
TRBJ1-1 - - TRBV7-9 CASSSRPQNTEAFF TGTGCCAGCAGCTCTCGGCCCCAAAACACTGAAGCTTTCTTT
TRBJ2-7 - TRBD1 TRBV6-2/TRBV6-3 CASTTGTGFYEQYF TGTGCCAGCACAACCGGGACAGGGTTTTACGAGCAGTACTTC
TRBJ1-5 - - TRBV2 CASSELNRGNQPQHF TGTGCCAGCAGTGAACTAAACAGGGGCAATCAGCCCCAGCATTTT
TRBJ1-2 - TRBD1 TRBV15 CATSVGQGDGYTF TGTGCCACCAGCGTCGGACAGGGAGACGGCTACACCTTC
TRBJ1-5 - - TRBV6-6 CASSHGARDNQPQHF TGTGCCAGCAGCCATGGTGCACGGGACAATCAGCCCCAGCATTTT
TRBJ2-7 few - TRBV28 CASGLTYEQYF TGTGCCAGTGGACTGACGTACGAGCAGTACTTC
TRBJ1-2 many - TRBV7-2 CASSFGPNYGYTF TGTGCCAGCAGCTTCGGTCCTAACTATGGCTACACCTTC
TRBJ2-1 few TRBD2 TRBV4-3 CASSQRRESSYNEQFF TGCGCCAGCAGCCAAAGGCGGGAGTCATCCTACAATGAGCAGTTCTTC
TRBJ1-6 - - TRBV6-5 CASSYSGGSYNSPLHF TGTGCCAGCAGTTACTCGGGGGGCTCCTATAATTCACCCCTCCACTTT
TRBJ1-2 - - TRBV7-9 CASSLYSDYTF TGTGCCAGCAGCTTATATTCTGACTACACCTTC
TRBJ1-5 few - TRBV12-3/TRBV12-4 CASRGLGQPQHF TGTGCCAGTCGGGGGCTGGGTCAGCCCCAGCATTTT
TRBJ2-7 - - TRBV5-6 CASSGGSGPSYEQYF TGTGCCAGCAGCGGTGGGTCGGGACCCTCCTACGAGCAGTACTTC
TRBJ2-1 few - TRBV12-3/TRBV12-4 CASSDINEQFF TGTGCCAGCAGTGACATCAATGAGCAGTTCTTC
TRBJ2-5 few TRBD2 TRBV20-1 CSAVPGLAVETQYF TGCAGTGCTGTACCGGGACTAGCGGTAGAGACCCAGTACTTC